The rows below give T cell receptor beta chains drawn from one sample of a study of cytomegalovirus exposure and HLA in healthy donors. Profiled with immunoSEQ multiplex PCR; TCRdb holds only in-frame clones, not every one. The repertoire holds 200,000 to 250,000 clones, approximately 90% seen once, with less than 1.2% in the top ten. What was sequenced was PBMCs. The receptors stem from a young woman in good health and CMV-seronegative. The CDR3 runs from the conserved cysteine through the conserved F or W. A D gene is named only where the DNA matches it firmly. Clone size is stated in some rows and not others, as once, few, many or a class when expanded.

j_call v_call clone_size d_call cdr3_aa cdr3_nt
TRBJ2-7 TRBV5-1 few - CASSLDWSSYEQYF TGCGCCAGCAGCTTGGACTGGAGCTCCTACGAGCAGTACTTC
TRBJ2-7 TRBV5-1 - - CASSLARSEAYEQYF TGCGCCAGCAGCTTGGCCAGGTCCGAAGCCTACGAGCAGTACTTC
TRBJ1-1 TRBV9 - - CASSPDLQGLNTEAFF TGTGCCAGCAGCCCCGACCTACAGGGACTGAACACTGAAGCTTTCTTT
TRBJ1-2 TRBV13 - - CASSLLSGNYGYTF TGTGCCAGCAGCTTATTATCGGGGAACTATGGCTACACCTTC
TRBJ2-1 TRBV10-1 - - CASSTALTVSGEQFF TGCGCCAGTTCCACCGCACTAACCGTATCTGGTGAGCAGTTCTTC
TRBJ2-3 TRBV7-9 - TRBD1 CASSPGGLTGFGITDTQYF TGTGCCAGCAGCCCAGGCGGTTTGACAGGGTTCGGGATCACAGATACGCAGTATTTT
TRBJ2-3 TRBV6-5 - - CASRLTVEDTQYF TGTGCCAGCAGACTGACAGTAGAAGATACGCAGTATTTT
TRBJ1-3 TRBV6-6 - - CASTPGASGNTIYF TGTGCCAGCACCCCAGGGGCGAGTGGAAACACCATATATTTT
TRBJ2-7 TRBV30 - - CAWSPLREQYF TGTGCCTGGAGTCCCCTTAGAGAGCAGTACTTC
TRBJ1-2 TRBV29-1 - - CSVIGGFGYTF TGCAGCGTCATCGGGGGATTCGGCTACACCTTC